The 4 T cell receptor beta chains below were found in one sample sequenced in a study of cytomegalovirus exposure and HLA in healthy donors. Both 60 Vbeta primers and 13 Jbeta primers went into the PCR. Repertoires were generated with immunoSEQ multiplex PCR, while TCRdb's copy carries only in-frame clones and drops some. This table holds nearly 110,000 clones, 70% to 85% found once. Sequencing used PBMCs. All receptors derive from a boy aged 10-17 years in good health and CMV-seronegative.

CDR3 protein: CAWSVLRNEQFF. The DNA of the CDR3 is TGTGCCTGGAGTGTTTTGAGGAATGAGCAGTTCTTC. V is TRBV30 and J is TRBJ2-1; D not resolved. V was cut by 0 bases and J by 7 bases, with 7 bases left in between. The germline CDR1 and CDR2 sequences are GTSNPN and SVGIG (reference sequence). The CDR3 extends over 12 amino acids.

The chain has TRBV5-1 and TRBJ2-6; 8 bases are shared with TRBD1. J lost 2 bases, V lost 0 bases, and 4 bases had no gene match. From germline, CDR1 is SGHRS and CDR2 YFSETQ. The CDR3 is 17 residues long. The CDR3 bases are TGCGCCAGCAGCTTGGCCGCAGGGGGCCCTGGGGCCAACGTCCTGACTTTC. Its protein is CASSLAAGGPGANVLTF.

This clone was recorded a few times. The genes are TRBV28 and TRBJ2-3, with D unclear. Trimming took 3 bases from V and 0 from J, leaving 10 bases between them. Germline values: CDR1 MDHEN, CDR2 SYDVKM. This CDR3 region has 15 residues. The CDR3 region is CASSFLLTSTDTQYF. CDR3 sequence (DNA): TGTGCCAGCAGTTTCTTACTTACTAGCACAGATACGCAGTATTTT.

The rearrangement joins TRBV7-2 to TRBJ2-3; 8 bases map to TRBD1. Germline V CDR1 and CDR2: SGHTA, FQGNSA. CDR3 size: 16 residues. The V gene end was trimmed by 8 bases and the J gene end by 2 bases; junction bases not matched to a gene: 12. CDR3 coding DNA: TGTGCCAGCGGAAAACCGCAGGGGGCTTTCACAGATACGCAGTATTTT. Translation: CASGKPQGAFTDTQYF. Full variable domain (remainder filled in from reference TRBV7-2 and TRBJ2-3): GAGVSQSPSNKVTEKGKDVELRCDPISGHTALYWYRQSLGQGLEFLIYFQGNSAPDKSGLPSDRFSAERTGGSVSTLTIQRTQQEDSAVYLCASGKPQGAFTDTQYFGPGTRLTVL.